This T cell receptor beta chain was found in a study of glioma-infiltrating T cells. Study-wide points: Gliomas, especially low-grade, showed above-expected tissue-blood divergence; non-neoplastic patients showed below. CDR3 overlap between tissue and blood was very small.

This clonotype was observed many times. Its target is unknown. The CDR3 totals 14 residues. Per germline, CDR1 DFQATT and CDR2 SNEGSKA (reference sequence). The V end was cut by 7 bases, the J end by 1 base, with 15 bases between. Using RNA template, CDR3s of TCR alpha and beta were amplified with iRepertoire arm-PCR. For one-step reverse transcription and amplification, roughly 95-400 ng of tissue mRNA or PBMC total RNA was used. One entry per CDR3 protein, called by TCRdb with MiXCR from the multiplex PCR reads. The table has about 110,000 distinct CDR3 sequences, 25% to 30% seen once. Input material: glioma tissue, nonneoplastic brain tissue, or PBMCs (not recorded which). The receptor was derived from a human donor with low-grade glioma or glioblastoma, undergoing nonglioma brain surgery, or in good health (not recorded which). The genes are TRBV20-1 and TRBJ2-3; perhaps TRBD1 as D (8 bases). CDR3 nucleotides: TGCAGTGAGAGGACAGGGAGGGGCACAGATACGCAGTATTTT. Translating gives CSERTGRGTDTQYF.